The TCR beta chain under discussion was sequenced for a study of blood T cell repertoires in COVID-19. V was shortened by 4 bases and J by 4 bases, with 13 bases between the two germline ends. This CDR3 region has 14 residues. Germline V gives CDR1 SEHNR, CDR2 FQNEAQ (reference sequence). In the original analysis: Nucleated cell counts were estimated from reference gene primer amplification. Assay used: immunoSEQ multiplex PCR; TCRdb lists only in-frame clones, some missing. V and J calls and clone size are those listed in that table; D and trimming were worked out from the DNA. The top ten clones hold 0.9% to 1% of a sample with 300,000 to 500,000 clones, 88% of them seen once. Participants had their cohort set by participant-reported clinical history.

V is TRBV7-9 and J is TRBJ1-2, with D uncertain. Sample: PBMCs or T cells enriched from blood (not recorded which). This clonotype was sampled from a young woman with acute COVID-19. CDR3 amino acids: CASSSRTAPYGYTF. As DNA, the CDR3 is TGTGCCAGCAGCTCCCGAACCGCGCCCTATGGCTACACCTTC.